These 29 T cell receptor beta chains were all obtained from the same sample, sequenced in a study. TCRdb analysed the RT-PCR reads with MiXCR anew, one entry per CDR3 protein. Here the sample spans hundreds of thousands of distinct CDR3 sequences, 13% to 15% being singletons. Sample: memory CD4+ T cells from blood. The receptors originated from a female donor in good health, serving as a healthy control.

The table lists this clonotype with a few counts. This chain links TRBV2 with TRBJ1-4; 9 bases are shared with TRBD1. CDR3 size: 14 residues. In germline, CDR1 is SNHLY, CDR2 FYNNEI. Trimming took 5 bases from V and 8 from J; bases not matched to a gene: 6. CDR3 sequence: CASSSTGGWEKLFF. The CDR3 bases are TGTGCCAGCAGTTCCACAGGGGGCTGGGAAAAACTGTTTTTT.

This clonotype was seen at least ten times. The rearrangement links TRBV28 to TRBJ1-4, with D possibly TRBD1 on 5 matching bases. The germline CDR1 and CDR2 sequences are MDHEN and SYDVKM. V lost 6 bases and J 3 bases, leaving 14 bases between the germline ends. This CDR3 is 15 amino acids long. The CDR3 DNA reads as TGTGCCAGCAGCAGGAGTGAGACAGCTAATGAAAAACTGTTTTTT. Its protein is CASSRSETANEKLFF.

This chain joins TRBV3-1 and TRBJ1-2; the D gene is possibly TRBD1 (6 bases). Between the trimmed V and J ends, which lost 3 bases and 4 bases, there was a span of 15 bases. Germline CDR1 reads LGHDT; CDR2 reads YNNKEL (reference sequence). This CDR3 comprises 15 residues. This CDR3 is CASSHLTGTTYGYTF. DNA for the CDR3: TGTGCCAGCAGCCACCTCACCGGGACAACCTATGGCTACACCTTC.

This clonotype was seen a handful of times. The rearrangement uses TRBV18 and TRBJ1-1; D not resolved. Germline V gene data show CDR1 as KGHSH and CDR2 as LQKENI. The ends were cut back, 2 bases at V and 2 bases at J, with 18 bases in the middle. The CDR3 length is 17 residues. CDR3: CASSPVALPTVNTEAFF. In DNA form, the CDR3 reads TGTGCCAGCTCACCAGTGGCCTTACCTACGGTCAACACTGAAGCTTTCTTT.

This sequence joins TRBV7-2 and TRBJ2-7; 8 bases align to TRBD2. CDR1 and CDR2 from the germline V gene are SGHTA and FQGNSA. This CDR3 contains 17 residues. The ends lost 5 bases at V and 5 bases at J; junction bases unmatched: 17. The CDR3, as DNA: TGTGCCAGCAGCCTTTCCTTCAGCAGGGTAGCGGGAAACGAGCAGTACTTC. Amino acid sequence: CASSLSFSRVAGNEQYF.

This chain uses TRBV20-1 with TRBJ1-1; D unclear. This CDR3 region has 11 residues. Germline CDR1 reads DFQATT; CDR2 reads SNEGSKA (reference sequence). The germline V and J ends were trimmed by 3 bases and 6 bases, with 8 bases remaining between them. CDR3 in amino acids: CSASLKSEAFF. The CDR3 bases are TGCAGTGCTAGCCTAAAGTCTGAAGCTTTCTTT.

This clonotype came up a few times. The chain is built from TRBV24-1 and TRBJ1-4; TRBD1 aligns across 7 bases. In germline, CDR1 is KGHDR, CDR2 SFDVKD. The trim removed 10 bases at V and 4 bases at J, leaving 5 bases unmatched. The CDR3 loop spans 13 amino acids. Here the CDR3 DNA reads TGTGCCACTGGACAGGCGAATAATGAAAAACTGTTTTTT. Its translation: CATGQANNEKLFF.

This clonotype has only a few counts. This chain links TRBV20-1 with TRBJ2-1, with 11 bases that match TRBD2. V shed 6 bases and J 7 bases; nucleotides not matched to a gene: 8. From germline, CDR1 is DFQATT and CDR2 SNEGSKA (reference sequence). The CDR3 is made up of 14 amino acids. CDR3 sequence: CSAVAGGPGNEQFF. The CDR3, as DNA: TGCAGTGCCGTAGCGGGAGGGCCTGGGAATGAGCAGTTCTTC.

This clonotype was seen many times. The CDR3 spells CSAIPDYFYNEQFF. CDR3 coding DNA: TGCAGTGCTATCCCGGACTACTTTTACAATGAGCAGTTCTTC. The chain uses TRBV20-1 and TRBJ2-1; perhaps TRBD2 as D (6 bases). Per germline, CDR1 DFQATT and CDR2 SNEGSKA (reference sequence). The CDR3 has 14 amino acids. Trimming stripped 4 bases from V and 4 bases from J, with 14 bases between.

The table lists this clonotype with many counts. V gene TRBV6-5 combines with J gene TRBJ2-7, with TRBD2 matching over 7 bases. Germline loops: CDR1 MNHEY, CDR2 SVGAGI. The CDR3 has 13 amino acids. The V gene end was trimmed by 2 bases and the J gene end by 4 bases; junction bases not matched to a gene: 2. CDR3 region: CASSYGRVYEQYF. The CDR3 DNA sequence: TGTGCCAGCAGTTACGGGAGGGTTTACGAGCAGTACTTC.

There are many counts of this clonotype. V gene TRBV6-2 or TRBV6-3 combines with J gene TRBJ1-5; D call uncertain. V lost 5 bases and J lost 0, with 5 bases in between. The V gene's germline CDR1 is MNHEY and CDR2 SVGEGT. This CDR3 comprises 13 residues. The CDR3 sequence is CASSQYSNQPQHF. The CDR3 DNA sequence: TGTGCCAGCAGTCAATATAGCAATCAGCCCCAGCATTTT.

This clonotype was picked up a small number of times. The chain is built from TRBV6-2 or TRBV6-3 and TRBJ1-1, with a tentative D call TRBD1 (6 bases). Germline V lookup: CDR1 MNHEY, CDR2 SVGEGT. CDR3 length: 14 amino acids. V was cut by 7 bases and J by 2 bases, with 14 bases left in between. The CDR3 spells CASTRDNYNTEAFF. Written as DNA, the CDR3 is TGTGCCAGCACCCGGGACAATTACAACACTGAAGCTTTCTTT.

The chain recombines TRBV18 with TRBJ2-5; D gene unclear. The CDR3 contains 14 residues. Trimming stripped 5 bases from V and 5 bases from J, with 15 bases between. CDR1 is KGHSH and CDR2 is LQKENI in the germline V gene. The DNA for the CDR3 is TGTGCCAGCTCATCTGGTATGCCAAGGGAGACCCAGTACTTC. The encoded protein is CASSSGMPRETQYF.

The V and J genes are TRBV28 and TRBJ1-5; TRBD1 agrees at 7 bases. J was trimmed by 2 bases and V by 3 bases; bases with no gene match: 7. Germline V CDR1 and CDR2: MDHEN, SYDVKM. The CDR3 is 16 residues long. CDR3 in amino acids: CASSFRDSGGNQPQHF. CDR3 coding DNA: TGTGCCAGCAGTTTCCGGGACAGTGGGGGCAATCAGCCCCAGCATTTT.

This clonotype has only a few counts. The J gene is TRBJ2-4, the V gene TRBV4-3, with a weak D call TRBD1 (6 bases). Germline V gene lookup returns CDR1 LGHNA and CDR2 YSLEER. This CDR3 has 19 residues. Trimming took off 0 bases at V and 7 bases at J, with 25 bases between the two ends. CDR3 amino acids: CASSQESAAGALNGNIQYF. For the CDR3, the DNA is TGCGCCAGCAGCCAAGAGTCGGCGGCAGGGGCGCTGAATGGGAACATTCAGTACTTC.

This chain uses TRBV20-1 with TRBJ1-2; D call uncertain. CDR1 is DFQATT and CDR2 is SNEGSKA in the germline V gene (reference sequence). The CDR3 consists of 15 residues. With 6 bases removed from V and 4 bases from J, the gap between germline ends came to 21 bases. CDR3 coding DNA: TGCAGTGCCGACCGCGGTGGAGTGGGGTCCTATGGCTACACCTTC. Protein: CSADRGGVGSYGYTF.

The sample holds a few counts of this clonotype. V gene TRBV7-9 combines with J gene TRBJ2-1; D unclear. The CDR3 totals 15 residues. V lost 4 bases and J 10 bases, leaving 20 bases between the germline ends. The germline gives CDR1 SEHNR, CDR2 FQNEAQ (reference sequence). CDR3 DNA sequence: TGTGCCAGCAGCTCCCAGGCCCACAGCTCGGAGGAGCAGTTCTTC. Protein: CASSSQAHSSEEQFF.

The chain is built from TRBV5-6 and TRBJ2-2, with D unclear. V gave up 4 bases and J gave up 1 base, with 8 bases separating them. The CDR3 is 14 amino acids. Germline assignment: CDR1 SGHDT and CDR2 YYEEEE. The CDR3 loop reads CASSRKMNTGELFF. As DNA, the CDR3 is TGTGCCAGCAGCCGCAAAATGAACACCGGGGAGCTGTTTTTT. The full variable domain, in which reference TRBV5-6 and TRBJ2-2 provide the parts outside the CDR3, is DAGVTQSPTHLIKTRGQQVTLRCSPKSGHDTVSWYQQALGQGPQFIFQYYEEEERQRGNFPDRFSGHQFPNYSSELNVNALLLGDSALYLCASSRKMNTGELFFGEGSRLTVL.

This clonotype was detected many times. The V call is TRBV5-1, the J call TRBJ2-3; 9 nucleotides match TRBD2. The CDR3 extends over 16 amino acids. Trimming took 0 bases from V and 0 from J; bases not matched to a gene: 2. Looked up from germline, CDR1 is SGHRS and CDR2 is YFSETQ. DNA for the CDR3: TGCGCCAGCAGCTTGGCTACTAGCGGGAGCACAGATACGCAGTATTTT. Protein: CASSLATSGSTDTQYF.

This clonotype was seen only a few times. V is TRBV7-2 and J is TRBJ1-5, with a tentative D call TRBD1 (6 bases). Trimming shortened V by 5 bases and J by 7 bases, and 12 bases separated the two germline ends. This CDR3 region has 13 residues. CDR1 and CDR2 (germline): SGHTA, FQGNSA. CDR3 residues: CASSPRQAQPQHF. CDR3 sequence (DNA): TGTGCCAGCAGCCCTAGACAGGCCCAGCCCCAGCATTTT.

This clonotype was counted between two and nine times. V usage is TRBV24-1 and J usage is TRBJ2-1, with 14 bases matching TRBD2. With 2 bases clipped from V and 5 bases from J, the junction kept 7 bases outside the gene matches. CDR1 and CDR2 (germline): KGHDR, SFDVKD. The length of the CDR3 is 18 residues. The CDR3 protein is CATSDSRLAGGFNNEQFF. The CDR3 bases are TGTGCCACCAGTGATTCTCGACTAGCGGGAGGGTTTAACAATGAGCAGTTCTTC.

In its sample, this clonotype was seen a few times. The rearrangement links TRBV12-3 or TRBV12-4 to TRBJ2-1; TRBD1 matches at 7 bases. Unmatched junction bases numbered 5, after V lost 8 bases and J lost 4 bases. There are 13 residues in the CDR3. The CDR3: CASWQGVYNEQFF. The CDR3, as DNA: TGTGCCAGCTGGCAGGGGGTTTACAATGAGCAGTTCTTC.

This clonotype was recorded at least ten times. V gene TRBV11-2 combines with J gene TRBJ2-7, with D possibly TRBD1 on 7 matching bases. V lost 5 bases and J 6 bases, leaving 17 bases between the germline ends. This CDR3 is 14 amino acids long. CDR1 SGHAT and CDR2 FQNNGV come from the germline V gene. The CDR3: CASSPSSQGGEQYF. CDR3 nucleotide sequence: TGTGCCAGCAGCCCATCATCCCAGGGGGGCGAGCAGTACTTC. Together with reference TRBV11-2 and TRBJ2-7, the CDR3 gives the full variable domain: EAGVAQSPRYKIIEKRQSVAFWCNPISGHATLYWYQQILGQGPKLLIQFQNNGVVDDSQLPKDRFSAERLKGVDSTLKIQPAKLEDSAVYLCASSPSSQGGEQYFGPGTRLTVT.

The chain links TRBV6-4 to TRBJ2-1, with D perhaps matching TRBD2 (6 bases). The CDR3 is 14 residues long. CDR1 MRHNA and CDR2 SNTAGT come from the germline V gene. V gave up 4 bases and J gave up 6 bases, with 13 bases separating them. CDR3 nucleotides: TGTGCCAGCAGTGTGGAGGGAATGGGCAATGAGCAGTTCTTC. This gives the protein CASSVEGMGNEQFF.

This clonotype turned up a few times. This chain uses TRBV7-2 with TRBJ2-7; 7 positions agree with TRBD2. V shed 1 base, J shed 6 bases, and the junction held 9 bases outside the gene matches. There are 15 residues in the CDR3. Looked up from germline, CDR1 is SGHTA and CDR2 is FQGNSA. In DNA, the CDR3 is TGTGCCAGCAGCTTAGTACGGGACTATGTTCTCGAGCAGTACTTC. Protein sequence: CASSLVRDYVLEQYF.

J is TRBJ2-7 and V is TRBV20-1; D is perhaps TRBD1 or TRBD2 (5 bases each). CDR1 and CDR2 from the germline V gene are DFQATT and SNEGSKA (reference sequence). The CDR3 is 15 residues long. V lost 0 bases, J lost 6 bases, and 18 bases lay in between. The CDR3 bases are TGCAGTGCTAGAGATCCGAGGGGAGCTAGGGGCGAGCAGTACTTC. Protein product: CSARDPRGARGEQYF.

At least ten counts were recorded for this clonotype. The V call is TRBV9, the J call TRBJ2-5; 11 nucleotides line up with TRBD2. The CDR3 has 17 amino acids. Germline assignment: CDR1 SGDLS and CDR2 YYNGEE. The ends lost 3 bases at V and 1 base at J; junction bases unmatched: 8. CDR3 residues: CASSAYSGTSGQETQYF. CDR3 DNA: TGTGCCAGCAGCGCTTATTCCGGGACTAGCGGCCAAGAGACCCAGTACTTC.

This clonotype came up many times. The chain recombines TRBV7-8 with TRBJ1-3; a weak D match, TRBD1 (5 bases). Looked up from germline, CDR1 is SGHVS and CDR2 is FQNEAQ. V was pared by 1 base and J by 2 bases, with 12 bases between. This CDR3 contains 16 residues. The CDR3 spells CASSLVSGSTGNTIYF. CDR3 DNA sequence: TGTGCCAGCAGCTTAGTCTCAGGGAGTACTGGAAACACCATATATTTT. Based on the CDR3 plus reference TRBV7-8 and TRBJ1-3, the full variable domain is GAGVSQSPRYKVAKRGQDVALRCDPISGHVSLFWYQQALGQGPEFLTYFQNEAQLDKSGLPSDRFFAERPEGSVSTLKIQRTQQEDSAVYLCASSLVSGSTGNTIYFGEGSWLTVV.

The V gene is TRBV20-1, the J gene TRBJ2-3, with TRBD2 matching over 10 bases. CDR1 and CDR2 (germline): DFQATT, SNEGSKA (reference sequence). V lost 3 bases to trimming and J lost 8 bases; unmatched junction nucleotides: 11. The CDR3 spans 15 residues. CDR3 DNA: TGCAGTGCTAGGTGGCTAGCGGGAGCCTGGGGTACGCAGTATTTT. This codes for CSARWLAGAWGTQYF.